A selection of T cell receptor beta chains follows, all from one sample in a study of molecular identifiers for immune sequencing clone quantification. One entry per CDR3 protein results from TCRdb running MiXCR on the PCR reads. Counted here are more than 550,000 distinct CDR3 sequences, 25% occurring once; the ten biggest clones make up 0.7% to 0.95%. The source material was naive CD8+ T cells from blood, with Jurkat cell RNA spiked in. The origin of the receptors is a human donor in good health. Some libraries in this study had Jurkat cell RNA spiked in. Both conserved end residues are part of each CDR3. D genes are given only for firm matches. Size is omitted from some rows. Given values are once, few, many or a class for expanded clones.

J gene	D gene	V gene	CDR3 length	clone size	CDR3 protein	CDR3 DNA
TRBJ2-3	NA	TRBV12-3/TRBV12-4	15	NA	CASRGNRDDTDTQYF	TGTGCCAGCAGGGGGAACAGGGACGACACAGATACGCAGTATTTT
TRBJ1-2	NA	TRBV9	14	few	CASSAHRDANGYTF	TGTGCCAGCAGCGCACACAGGGATGCAAATGGCTACACCTTC
TRBJ2-1	TRBD2	TRBV24-1	20	NA	CATSDHPRLAGPWEYNEQFF	TGTGCCACCAGTGATCACCCAAGACTAGCGGGCCCCTGGGAGTACAATGAGCAGTTCTTC
TRBJ2-5	NA	TRBV19	13	NA	CASSQGGDNDQYF	TGTGCCAGTAGCCAAGGAGGGGACAACGATCAGTACTTC
TRBJ1-5	TRBD1	TRBV4-3	20	few	CASSQRISGTGAYSNQPQHF	TGCGCCAGCAGCCAAAGAATTTCCGGGACAGGGGCTTATAGCAATCAGCCCCAGCATTTT
TRBJ2-3	TRBD1	TRBV13	14	many	CASSQGTGDSRNRF	TGTGCCAGCAGCCAAGGGACAGGAGACAGTAGAAATCGTTTT
TRBJ1-1	NA	TRBV28	15	many	CASSSDFAWDTEAFF	TGTGCCAGCAGTTCGGATTTTGCCTGGGACACTGAAGCTTTCTTT
TRBJ1-1	NA	TRBV7-9	15	many	CASSLYGGGGTEAFF	TGTGCCAGCAGCTTATATGGGGGAGGAGGCACTGAAGCTTTCTTT
TRBJ2-3	TRBD2	TRBV12-3/TRBV12-4	15	NA	CASSSRAGVSDTQYF	TGTGCCAGCAGTTCCCGAGCGGGAGTCTCAGATACGCAGTATTTT
TRBJ1-1	TRBD1	TRBV6-6	17	few	CASSYSKQGAMNTEAFF	TGTGCCAGCAGTTACTCGAAGCAGGGGGCTATGAACACTGAAGCTTTCTTT
TRBJ1-6	TRBD1	TRBV5-1	15	many	CASSLVDRINSPLHF	TGCGCCAGCAGCTTGGTGGACAGGATTAATTCACCCCTCCACTTT
TRBJ2-7	NA	TRBV2	14	NA	CASYLAGDRGEQYF	TGTGCCAGCTATCTAGCGGGGGACAGGGGCGAGCAGTACTTC
TRBJ2-7	NA	TRBV5-6	14	many	CASSLVVTTYEQYF	TGTGCCAGCAGCTTGGTAGTCACAACCTACGAGCAGTACTTC
TRBJ2-7	TRBD2	TRBV20-1	14	few	CSARLAGGTYEQYF	TGCAGTGCTAGACTAGCGGGAGGCACCTACGAGCAGTACTTC
TRBJ2-7	TRBD2	TRBV5-3	14	NA	CASSFGAGFYEQYF	TGTGCCAGCAGCTTTGGAGCGGGATTCTACGAGCAGTACTTC
TRBJ2-3	NA	TRBV27	16	NA	CASSQRVLRGSDTQYF	TGTGCCAGCAGTCAGAGAGTCTTAAGGGGCTCAGATACGCAGTATTTT
TRBJ2-2	NA	TRBV6-5	16	NA	CASTHRAGSSTGELFF	TGTGCCAGCACCCACAGGGCAGGGAGTAGCACCGGGGAGCTGTTTTTT
TRBJ1-5	NA	TRBV6-5	14	many	CASSYSTGSQPQHF	TGTGCCAGCAGTTACTCGACGGGGTCCCAGCCCCAGCATTTT
TRBJ2-2	TRBD1	TRBV7-6	17	many	CASSSSTPGQYTGELFF	TGTGCCAGCAGCTCATCAACACCGGGACAGTACACCGGGGAGCTGTTTTTT
TRBJ2-5	NA	TRBV2	16	few	CASHPQLLPNQETQYF	TGTGCCAGCCATCCCCAGCTTCTACCCAACCAAGAGACCCAGTACTTC
TRBJ1-1	TRBD1	TRBV19	13	few	CATFTGGNTEAFF	TGTGCCACTTTTACAGGGGGGAACACTGAAGCTTTCTTT
TRBJ1-3	NA	TRBV9	15	NA	CASSVGGGVRDTIYF	TGTGCCAGCAGCGTAGGAGGGGGTGTTAGAGACACCATATATTTT
TRBJ1-1	TRBD1	TRBV5-1	18	few	CPSATWPGQGGMNTEAFF	TGCCCCAGCGCAACCTGGCCGGGACAGGGAGGAATGAACACTGAAGCTTTCTTT
TRBJ1-5	NA	TRBV5-6	13	once	CASIVYGGQPQHF	TGTGCCAGCATCGTATATGGTGGGCAGCCCCAGCATTTT
TRBJ1-1	NA	TRBV19	13	many	CASRTGMNTEAFF	TGTGCCAGTAGGACGGGAATGAACACTGAAGCTTTCTTT
TRBJ2-7	NA	TRBV5-5	12	NA	CASSGITYEQYF	TGTGCCAGCAGCGGCATCACCTACGAGCAGTACTTC
TRBJ2-1	NA	TRBV9	13	many	CASSVGQYNEQFF	TGTGCCAGCAGCGTAGGACAGTACAATGAGCAGTTCTTC
TRBJ2-1	NA	TRBV7-9	15	NA	CASSPDAGADNEQFF	TGTGCCAGCAGCCCCGACGCGGGGGCGGACAATGAGCAGTTCTTC
TRBJ1-6	TRBD1	TRBV7-9	14	many	CASSLDRVISPLHF	TGTGCCAGCAGTTTGGACAGGGTTATTTCACCCCTCCACTTT
TRBJ2-3	NA	TRBV7-9	13	many	CASSFVNTDTQYF	TGTGCCAGCAGCTTTGTCAACACAGATACGCAGTATTTT
TRBJ1-1	NA	TRBV10-3	14	NA	CAISEPGARTEAFF	TGTGCCATCAGTGAGCCGGGGGCCAGAACTGAAGCTTTCTTT
TRBJ2-2	NA	TRBV7-6	14	NA	CASSLSGAGGELFF	TGTGCCAGCAGCTTGTCGGGGGCCGGCGGGGAGCTGTTTTTT
TRBJ2-7	NA	TRBV4-1	13	few	CASSQEGPYEQYF	TGCGCCAGCAGCCAAGAGGGTCCCTACGAGCAGTACTTC
TRBJ2-1	TRBD2	TRBV7-9	15	once	CASSKGLGAGGEQFF	TGTGCCAGCAGCAAGGGACTGGGGGCGGGGGGGGAGCAGTTCTTC
TRBJ1-2	TRBD1	TRBV28	13	NA	CASRTGGSYGYTF	TGTGCCAGCAGGACAGGGGGCAGCTATGGCTACACCTTC
TRBJ2-1	NA	TRBV19	11	NA	CAIGPLNEQFF	TGTGCCATAGGACCGCTCAATGAGCAGTTCTTC
TRBJ2-3	NA	TRBV28	18	many	CASSLFFRVGHTTDTQYF	TGTGCCAGCAGTTTATTTTTTAGGGTAGGACACACCACAGATACGCAGTATTTT
TRBJ2-3	TRBD2	TRBV7-3	15	many	CASSLTTSAADTQYF	TGTGCCAGCAGCTTAACAACTAGCGCCGCAGATACGCAGTATTTT
TRBJ2-2	NA	TRBV19	14	NA	CASTPGGELGELFF	TGTGCCAGTACCCCCGGTGGAGAGTTGGGGGAGCTGTTTTTT
TRBJ2-3	NA	TRBV7-9	14	many	CASSLVEDPDTQYF	TGTGCCAGCAGCTTAGTAGAGGATCCAGATACGCAGTATTTT
TRBJ1-1	NA	TRBV12-3/TRBV12-4	15	NA	CASSLGGAMNTEAFF	TGTGCCAGCAGTTTGGGGGGGGCAATGAACACTGAAGCTTTCTTT
TRBJ2-5	TRBD1	TRBV27	17	few	CASSLGSGTGYPETQYF	TGTGCCAGCAGTTTAGGATCCGGGACAGGGTACCCTGAGACCCAGTACTTC
TRBJ2-1	TRBD2	TRBV12-3/TRBV12-4	16	few	CASSGIIAGTNNEQFF	TGTGCCAGCAGTGGGATAATAGCGGGGACCAACAATGAGCAGTTCTTC
TRBJ1-1	NA	TRBV12-3/TRBV12-4	15	many	CASSRVEGMNTEAFF	TGTGCCAGCAGCCGGGTGGAGGGTATGAACACTGAAGCTTTCTTT
TRBJ1-3	NA	TRBV20-1	15	few	CSARVDLISGNTIYF	TGCAGTGCTAGAGTGGATTTGATCTCTGGAAACACCATATATTTT
TRBJ2-2	NA	TRBV6-5	15	NA	CASSYREGAGGELCF	TGTGCCAGCAGTTACAGGGAGGGGGCTGGCGGGGAGCTGTGTTTT
TRBJ2-7	NA	TRBV28	15	many	CASSLFRGGTYEQYF	TGTGCCAGCAGTTTATTCCGAGGGGGAACCTACGAGCAGTACTTC
TRBJ1-1	NA	TRBV19	14	NA	CASMGGEGDTEAFF	TGTGCCAGTATGGGCGGGGAAGGGGACACTGAAGCTTTCTTT